This TCR beta chain was captured in a study of PD-1 blockade in classical Hodgkin lymphoma. The time point denotes: newly diagnosed, previously untreated cHL patient sample. Purification of CD4+ T cells from thawed PBMCs was performed via magnetic negative selection. For comparison, PBMCs from newly diagnosed, untreated classical Hodgkin lymphoma were used. Study-wide results and limits: Why the repertoires differ is still unclear, perhaps disease activity or prior therapy. At baseline, newly diagnosed patients reportedly showed less TCR diversity than healthy donors.

A note on this clone: The antigen is undetermined.

TCRdb keeps only in-frame clones here, not all; method: immunoSEQ multiplex PCR. This sample has tens of thousands of clones; around 90% occur once, and the top ten carry 0.95% to 1.5%. The CDR3 consists of 16 residues. CDR1 and CDR2 (germline): SGHVS, FQNEAQ. V dropped 5 bases and J dropped 4 bases, with 18 bases sitting between them. The sequence derives from a human donor with classical Hodgkin lymphoma. Sequenced sample: CD4+ T cells from blood. The rearrangement joins TRBV7-8 to TRBJ1-3; perhaps TRBD1 as D (5 bases). The CDR3 sequence: CASSLGDSILGNTIYF. CDR3 DNA sequence: TGTGCCAGCAGCCTCGGAGACAGCATTCTGGGAAACACCATATATTTT.